Listed here are 15 T cell receptor beta chains from one sample, sequenced in a study of blood T cell repertoires in COVID-19. TCRdb's table, derived via immunoSEQ multiplex PCR, lists solely in-frame clones and lacks some. The data show 150,000 to 250,000 clones, 65% to 85% seen once. Material: PBMCs or T cells enriched from blood (not recorded which). These receptors were collected from a man between 40 and 49 years old who had recovered from COVID-19.

DNA for the CDR3: TGTGCCAGCAGTTCGTTTTGGACAGGGGGGAACACTGAAGCTTTCTTT. Translating gives CASSSFWTGGNTEAFF. The chain carries TRBV6-5 and TRBJ1-1; 10 bases are shared with TRBD1. The length of the CDR3 is 16 residues. J was trimmed by 1 base and V by 4 bases; bases with no gene match: 6. Per germline, CDR1 MNHEY and CDR2 SVGAGI.

The V call is TRBV6-2 or TRBV6-3, the J call TRBJ2-3; a possible D gene is TRBD2 (5 bases). The germline V and J ends were trimmed by 6 bases and 0 bases, with 10 bases remaining between them. The CDR3 length is 14 residues. Germline assignment: CDR1 MNHEY and CDR2 SVGEGT. In nucleotides, the CDR3 is TGTGCCAGCAGCCCCCGGACTAGCACAGATACGCAGTATTTT. Protein product: CASSPRTSTDTQYF.

The genes are TRBV4-1 and TRBJ2-7, with 8 bases matching TRBD2. Trimming took 2 bases from V and 4 from J; bases not matched to a gene: 10. This CDR3 contains 16 residues. Germline V gives CDR1 MGHRA, CDR2 YSYEKL. Written as DNA, the CDR3 is TGCGCCAGCAGCCAACAAGGCGGGCGGGGGGCTTACGAGCAGTACTTC. Amino acid sequence: CASSQQGGRGAYEQYF.

This chain connects TRBV14 to TRBJ2-1; the match to TRBD2 covers 11 bases. V lost 2 bases, J lost 4 bases, and 7 bases stayed unmatched. This CDR3 is built from 17 residues. Germline CDR1 and CDR2: SGHDN and FVKESK. The CDR3 sequence: CASSQRVAGGLYNEQFF. For the CDR3, the DNA is TGTGCCAGCAGCCAAAGAGTAGCGGGGGGGCTGTACAATGAGCAGTTCTTC. The variable domain in full, completed from reference TRBV14 and TRBJ2-1, reads EAGVTQFPSHSVIEKGQTVTLRCDPISGHDNLYWYRRVMGKEIKFLLHFVKESKQDESGMPNNRFLAERTGGTYSTLKVQPAELEDSGVYFCASSQRVAGGLYNEQFFGPGTRLTVL.

The V and J genes are TRBV18 and TRBJ1-5; TRBD1 matches 8 bases. The germline V gene has CDR1 KGHSH and CDR2 LQKENI. Unmatched junction bases numbered 8, after V lost 1 base and J lost 6 bases. This CDR3 comprises 16 residues. DNA for the CDR3: TGTGCCAGCTCACCACAAGAGGCAGGGGGCACTCAGCCCCAGCATTTT. It is translated as CASSPQEAGGTQPQHF.

The chain recombines TRBV23-1 with TRBJ1-4, with unresolved D. TRBV23-1 is an ORF, and what it does is uncertain. V dropped 0 bases and J dropped 4 bases, with 18 bases sitting between them. The length of the CDR3 is 18 residues. The CDR3 DNA reads as TGCGCCAGCAGTCAATCTCTGCGCCGGAGAACCCTTAATGAAAAACTGTTTTTT. This translates into CASSQSLRRRTLNEKLFF.

The chain joins TRBV4-3 to TRBJ2-7; the D gene is possibly TRBD1 (6 bases). Germline-derived CDR1 and CDR2 are LGHNA and YSLEER. The CDR3 runs 15 residues. V dropped 0 bases and J dropped 3 bases, with 12 bases sitting between them. The DNA of the CDR3 is TGCGCCAGCAGCCAAGATCGGGGACAACACTACGAGCAGTACTTC. Protein sequence: CASSQDRGQHYEQYF.

The chain couples TRBV5-6 to TRBJ1-1; 8 positions match TRBD1. The J segment lost 4 bases and the V segment lost 1 base, leaving 12 bases of the junction unmatched. Germline V CDR1 and CDR2: SGHDT, YYEEEE. This CDR3 spans 17 amino acids. This CDR3 reads CASSLNRQGAWFTEAFF. For the CDR3, the DNA is TGTGCCAGCAGCTTGAATCGCCAGGGGGCCTGGTTCACTGAAGCTTTCTTT.

The rearrangement links TRBV5-1 to TRBJ1-3; D remains unclear. The V end was cut by 4 bases, the J end by 0 bases, with 8 bases between. The CDR3 has 14 residues. CDR1 and CDR2 from the germline V gene are SGHRS and YFSETQ. In DNA form, the CDR3 reads TGCGCCAGCAGCGTACAGAGCTCTGGAAACACCATATATTTT. Translation gives CASSVQSSGNTIYF.

This clone was detected a few times. The chain is built from TRBV6-2 or TRBV6-3 and TRBJ2-2; 7 bases agree with TRBD2. Germline V gives CDR1 MNHEY, CDR2 SVGEGT. Germline trimming cut 5 bases from V and 2 bases from J; bases unmatched to any gene: 11. The CDR3 contains 17 residues. DNA of the CDR3: TGTGCCAGCAGTGATCAATTAAGCGGGGCCAACACCGGGGAGCTGTTTTTT. It is translated as CASSDQLSGANTGELFF.

The chain recombines TRBV5-4 with TRBJ1-4; D gene ambiguous. V gave up 4 bases and J gave up 8 bases, with 12 bases separating them. CDR1 is SGHNT and CDR2 is YYREEE in the germline V gene (reference sequence). The CDR3 is 13 amino acids. The CDR3 DNA sequence: TGTGCCAGCAGCGTGTTACGAGGGGAAAAACTGTTTTTT. It translates to CASSVLRGEKLFF.

J is TRBJ1-1 and V is TRBV4-1; D is perhaps TRBD1 (6 bases). Germline lookup yields CDR1 MGHRA and CDR2 YSYEKL. The CDR3 consists of 14 residues. V lost 1 base and J lost 0, with 6 bases in between. The CDR3 sequence: CASSQAGVNTEAFF. The CDR3 DNA sequence: TGCGCCAGCAGCCAAGCAGGGGTGAACACTGAAGCTTTCTTT.

The chain recombines TRBV27 with TRBJ1-2; the match to TRBD1 covers 9 bases. V dropped 3 bases and J dropped 7; count of bases not matched to a gene: 9. The CDR3 is 15 residues long. Germline V gene lookup returns CDR1 MNHEY and CDR2 SMNVEV (reference sequence). DNA of the CDR3: TGTGCCAGCAGTTTTGGAAACAGGGGGCGACGTGGCTACACCTTC. It codes for CASSFGNRGRRGYTF.

The V call is TRBV5-1, the J call TRBJ2-5; possible D gene TRBD2, 6 bases. V was pared by 4 bases and J by 2 bases, with 12 bases between. Per germline, CDR1 SGHRS and CDR2 YFSETQ. The CDR3 has 14 amino acids. CDR3 protein: CASSGGTPQETQYF. Written as DNA, the CDR3 is TGCGCCAGCAGCGGGGGGACTCCACAAGAGACCCAGTACTTC.

The gene calls are TRBV19 and TRBJ1-2; D perhaps matches TRBD1 (5 bases). Trimming cost V 7 bases and J 2 bases, with 11 bases left between them. Germline CDR1 is LNHDA and CDR2 is SQIVND (reference sequence). This CDR3 is 13 amino acids long. CDR3 nucleotides: TGTGCCAGTACTCAGGGTTCGAACTATGGCTACACCTTC. Amino acid sequence: CASTQGSNYGYTF.